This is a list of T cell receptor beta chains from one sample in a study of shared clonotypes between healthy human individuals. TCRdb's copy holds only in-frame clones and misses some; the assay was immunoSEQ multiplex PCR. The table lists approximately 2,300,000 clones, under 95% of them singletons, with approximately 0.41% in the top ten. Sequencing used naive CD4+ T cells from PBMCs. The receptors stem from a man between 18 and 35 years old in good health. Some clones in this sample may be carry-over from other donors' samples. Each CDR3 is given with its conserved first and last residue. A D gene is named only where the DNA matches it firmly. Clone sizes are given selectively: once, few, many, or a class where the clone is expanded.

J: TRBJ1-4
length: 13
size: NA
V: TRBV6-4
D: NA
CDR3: CASNPQKNEKLFF
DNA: TGTGCCAGCAATCCACAAAAGAATGAAAAACTGTTTTTT

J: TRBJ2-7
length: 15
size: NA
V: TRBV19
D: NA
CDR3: CASSDGGVSSYEQYF
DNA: TGTGCGTCCTCAGATGGAGGGGTTAGCTCCTACGAGCAGTACTTC

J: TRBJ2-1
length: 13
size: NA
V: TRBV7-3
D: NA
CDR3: CASSLTRNGEQFF
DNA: TGTGCCAGCAGCTTAACCCGAAACGGTGAGCAGTTCTTC

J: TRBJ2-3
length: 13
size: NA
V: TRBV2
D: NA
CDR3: CASSGRGPDTQYF
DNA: TGTGCCAGCAGTGGAAGGGGCCCAGATACGCAGTATTTT

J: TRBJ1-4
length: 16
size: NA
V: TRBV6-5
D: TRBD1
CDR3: CASSSRGQPEGEKLFF
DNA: TGTGCCAGCAGTTCCCGGGGACAGCCAGAAGGGGAAAAACTGTTTTTT

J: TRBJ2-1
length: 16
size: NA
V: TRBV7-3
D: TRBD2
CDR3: CASSLGGTSSYNEQFF
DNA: TGTGCCAGCAGCTTAGGCGGGACTAGCAGTTACAATGAGCAGTTCTTC

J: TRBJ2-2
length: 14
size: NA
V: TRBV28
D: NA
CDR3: CASRLGTNTGELFF
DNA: TGTGCCAGCAGACTCGGGACCAACACCGGGGAGCTGTTTTTT

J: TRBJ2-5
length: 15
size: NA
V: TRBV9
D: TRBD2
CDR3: CASSGIAGGQETQYF
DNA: TGTGCCAGCAGCGGGATAGCGGGAGGGCAGGAGACCCAGTACTTC

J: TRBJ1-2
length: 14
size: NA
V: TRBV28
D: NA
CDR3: CASTTPGGTYGYTF
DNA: TGTGCCAGCACCACCCCGGGGGGCACCTATGGCTACACCTTC

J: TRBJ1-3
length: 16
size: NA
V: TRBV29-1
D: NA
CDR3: CSVEFRATISGNTIYF
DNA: TGCAGCGTTGAATTTAGGGCAACTATCTCTGGAAACACCATATATTTT

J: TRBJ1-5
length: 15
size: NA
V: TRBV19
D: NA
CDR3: CASSPRGGGNQPQHF
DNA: TGTGCCAGTAGTCCCAGGGGTGGCGGCAATCAGCCCCAGCATTTT

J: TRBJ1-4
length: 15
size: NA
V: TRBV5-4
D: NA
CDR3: CASSFAPGRYEKLFF
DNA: TGTGCCAGCAGCTTCGCCCCAGGGCGATACGAAAAACTGTTTTTT

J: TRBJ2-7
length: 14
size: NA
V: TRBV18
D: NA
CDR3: CASSPVGTTDEQYF
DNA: TGTGCCAGCTCACCAGTCGGGACCACCGACGAGCAGTACTTC

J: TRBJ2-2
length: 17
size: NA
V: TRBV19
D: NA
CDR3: CASSRRARGVGSGELFF
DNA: TGTGCCAGTAGTCGCCGAGCGAGGGGTGTTGGATCCGGGGAGCTGTTTTTT

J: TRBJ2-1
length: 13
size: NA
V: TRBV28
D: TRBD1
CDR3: CASSLDRGYEQFF
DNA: TGTGCCAGCAGTTTGGACAGGGGCTATGAGCAGTTCTTC

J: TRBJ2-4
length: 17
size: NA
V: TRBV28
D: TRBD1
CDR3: CASSFLGTGGSKNIQYF
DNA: TGTGCCAGCAGTTTCCTAGGGACAGGGGGATCCAAAAACATTCAGTACTTC

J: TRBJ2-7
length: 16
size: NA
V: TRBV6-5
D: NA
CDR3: CASSYRPTGTSYEQYF
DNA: TGTGCCAGCAGTTACCGGCCCACGGGGACCTCCTACGAGCAGTACTTC

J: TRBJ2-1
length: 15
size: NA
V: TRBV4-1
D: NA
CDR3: CASSQDYRWYNEQFF
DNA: TGCGCCAGCAGCCAAGATTACCGGTGGTACAATGAGCAGTTCTTC

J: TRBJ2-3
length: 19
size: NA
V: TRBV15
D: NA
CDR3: CATSRVRPARQGGSDTQYF
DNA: TGTGCCACCAGCAGAGTAAGGCCGGCAAGACAGGGAGGGTCAGATACGCAGTATTTT

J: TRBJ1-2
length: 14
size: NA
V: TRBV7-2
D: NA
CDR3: CASSLDKTNYGYTF
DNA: TGTGCCAGCAGCTTGGACAAAACTAACTATGGCTACACCTTC

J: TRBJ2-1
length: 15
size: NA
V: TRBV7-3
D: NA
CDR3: CASSPQRASYNEQFF
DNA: TGTGCCAGCAGCCCTCAGCGGGCTTCCTACAATGAGCAGTTCTTC

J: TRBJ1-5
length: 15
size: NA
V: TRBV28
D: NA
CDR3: CASSPGLVRNQPQHF
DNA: TGTGCCAGCAGCCCGGGGCTAGTTAGGAATCAGCCCCAGCATTTT

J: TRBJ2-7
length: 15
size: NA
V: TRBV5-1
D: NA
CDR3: CASSWGGLHSYEQYF
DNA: TGCGCCAGCTCGTGGGGCGGTCTACACTCCTACGAGCAGTACTTC

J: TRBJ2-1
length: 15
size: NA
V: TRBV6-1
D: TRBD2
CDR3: CARQLAGGLVSEQFF
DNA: TGTGCCAGACAACTAGCGGGAGGGCTTGTGAGTGAGCAGTTCTTC

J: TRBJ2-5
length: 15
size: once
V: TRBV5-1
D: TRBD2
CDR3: CASSPGLAGEETQYF
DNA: TGCGCCAGCAGCCCTGGACTAGCGGGAGAAGAGACCCAGTACTTC

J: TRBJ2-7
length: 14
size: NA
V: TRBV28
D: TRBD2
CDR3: CASSPGGGLMEQYF
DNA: TGTGCCAGCAGCCCTGGGGGAGGGCTCATGGAGCAGTACTTC

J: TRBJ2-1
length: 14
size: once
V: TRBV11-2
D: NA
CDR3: CASSLVPGDNEQFF
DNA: TGTGCCAGCAGCTTGGTCCCAGGGGACAATGAGCAGTTCTTC

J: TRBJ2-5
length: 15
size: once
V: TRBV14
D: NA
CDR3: CASSQGIAPQETQYF
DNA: TGTGCCAGCAGCCAAGGGATCGCCCCTCAAGAGACCCAGTACTTC

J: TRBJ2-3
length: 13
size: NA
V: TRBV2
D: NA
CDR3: CASSRTGTDTQYF
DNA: TGTGCCAGCAGTCGGACAGGCACAGATACGCAGTATTTT

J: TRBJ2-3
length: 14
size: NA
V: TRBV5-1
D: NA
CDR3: CASSPSTTTDTQYF
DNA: TGCGCCAGCAGCCCTAGCACTACCACAGATACGCAGTATTTT

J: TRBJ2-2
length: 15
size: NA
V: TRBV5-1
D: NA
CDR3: CASSRDTLDTGELFF
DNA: TGCGCCAGCAGCCGGGACACCCTAGACACCGGGGAGCTGTTTTTT

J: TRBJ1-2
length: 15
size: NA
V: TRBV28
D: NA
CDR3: CASISRQFANYGYTF
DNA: TGTGCCAGCATTTCTAGACAGTTCGCTAACTATGGCTACACCTTC

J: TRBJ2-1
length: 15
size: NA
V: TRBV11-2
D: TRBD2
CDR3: CASSSLAGGLLEQFF
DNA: TGTGCCAGCAGCTCACTAGCGGGAGGGCTACTTGAGCAGTTCTTC

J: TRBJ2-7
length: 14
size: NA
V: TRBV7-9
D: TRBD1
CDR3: CASSRGTGSLEQYF
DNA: TGTGCCAGCAGCCGCGGGACAGGGTCCTTAGAGCAGTACTTC

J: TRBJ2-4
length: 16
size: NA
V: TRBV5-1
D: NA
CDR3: CASSLDGAPAKNIQYF
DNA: TGCGCCAGCAGCTTGGATGGGGCGCCGGCCAAAAACATTCAGTACTTC

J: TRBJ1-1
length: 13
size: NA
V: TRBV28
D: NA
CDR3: CASRLGGGVEAFF
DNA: TGTGCCAGCAGGCTGGGGGGGGGCGTAGAAGCTTTCTTT

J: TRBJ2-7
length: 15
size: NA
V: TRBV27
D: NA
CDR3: CASSFGQASSYEQYF
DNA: TGTGCCAGCAGTTTTGGGCAGGCCAGCTCCTACGAGCAGTACTTC

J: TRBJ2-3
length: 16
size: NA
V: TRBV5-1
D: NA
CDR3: CASSLALVPDTDTQYF
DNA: TGCGCCAGCAGCTTGGCCCTGGTTCCTGACACAGATACGCAGTATTTT

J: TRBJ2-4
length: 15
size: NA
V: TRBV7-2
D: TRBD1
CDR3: CASSDGTGGVYIQYF
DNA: TGTGCCAGCAGCGACGGGACAGGGGGCGTATACATTCAGTACTTC

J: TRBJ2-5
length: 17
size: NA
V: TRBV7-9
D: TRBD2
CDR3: CASSSPPGLARRETQYF
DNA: TGTGCCAGCAGCTCACCTCCGGGACTAGCGCGAAGAGAGACCCAGTACTTC

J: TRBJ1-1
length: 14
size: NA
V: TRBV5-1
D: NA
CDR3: CASSLERLNTEAFF
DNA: TGCGCCAGCAGCTTGGAACGGTTGAACACTGAAGCTTTCTTT

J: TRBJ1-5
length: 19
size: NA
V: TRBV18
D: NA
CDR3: CASSRLPKDATGPNQPQHF
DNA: TGTGCCAGCTCACGACTGCCAAAGGACGCGACAGGCCCCAATCAGCCCCAGCATTTT

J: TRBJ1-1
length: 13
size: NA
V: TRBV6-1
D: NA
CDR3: CASSEIWNTEAFF
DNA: TGTGCCAGCAGTGAAATCTGGAACACTGAAGCTTTCTTT

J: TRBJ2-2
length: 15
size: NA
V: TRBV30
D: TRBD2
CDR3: CACFSGRNPAGELFF
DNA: TGTGCCTGCTTTAGCGGGAGGAATCCGGCCGGGGAGCTGTTTTTT

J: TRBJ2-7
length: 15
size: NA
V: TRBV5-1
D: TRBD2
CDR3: CASKPLAGSSYEQYF
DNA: TGCGCCAGCAAACCCTTAGCGGGGAGCTCCTACGAGCAGTACTTC

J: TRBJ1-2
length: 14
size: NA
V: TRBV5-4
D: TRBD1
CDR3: CASSPTGGHYGYTF
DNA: TGTGCCAGCAGCCCGACAGGGGGACACTATGGCTACACCTTC

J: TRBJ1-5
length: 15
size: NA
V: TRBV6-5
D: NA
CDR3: CASSSVGVSNQPQHF
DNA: TGTGCCAGCAGTTCCGTGGGGGTAAGCAATCAGCCCCAGCATTTT

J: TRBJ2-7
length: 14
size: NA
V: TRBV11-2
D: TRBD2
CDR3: CASRKGGSSYEQYF
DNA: TGTGCCAGCAGGAAGGGCGGGAGCTCCTACGAGCAGTACTTC

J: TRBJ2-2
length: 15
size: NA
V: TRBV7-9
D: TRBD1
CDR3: CASSLGQGASRELFF
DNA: TGTGCCAGCAGCTTGGGACAGGGGGCCTCTCGGGAGCTGTTTTTT

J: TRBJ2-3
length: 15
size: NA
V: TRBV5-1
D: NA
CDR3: CASSGAGGGTDTQYF
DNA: TGCGCCAGCAGTGGGGCTGGAGGGGGCACAGATACGCAGTATTTT

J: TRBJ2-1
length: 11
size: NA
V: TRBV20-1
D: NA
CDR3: CSAERTEEQFF
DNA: TGCAGTGCCGAAAGGACAGAGGAGCAGTTCTTC

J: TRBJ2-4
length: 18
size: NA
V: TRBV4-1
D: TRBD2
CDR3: CASSQSGAGGLAKNIQYF
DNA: TGCGCCAGCAGCCAGTCTGGAGCGGGAGGGCTAGCCAAAAACATTCAGTACTTC

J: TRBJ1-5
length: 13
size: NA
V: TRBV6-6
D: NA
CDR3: CASSYNRDQPQHF
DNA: TGTGCCAGCAGTTACAACAGGGACCAGCCCCAGCATTTT

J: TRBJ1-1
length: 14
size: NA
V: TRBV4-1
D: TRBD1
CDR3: CASSHPGTGTEAFF
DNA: TGCGCCAGCAGCCACCCCGGGACAGGCACTGAAGCTTTCTTT

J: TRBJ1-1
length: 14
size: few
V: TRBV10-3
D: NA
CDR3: CASTVAGLNTEAFF
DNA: TGTGCCAGTACGGTGGCAGGGTTGAACACTGAAGCTTTCTTT